Listed here is a single TCR beta chain. This clonotype was found many times. Its cognate antigen has yet to be identified. No base qualities exist here, and no much larger clone lies one base off it. The sample's treatment or condition label is to be understood as: in vitro stimulation with specific CMV peptide epitopes to enrich CMV-specific T cells. Reads for this sample came from an Illumina HiSeq 1500. Starting from the raw public reads, TCRdb applied fastp trimming at Q25, assembled clones with MiXCR and retained in-frame beta chains. A single entry per CDR3 protein holds the most common genes and DNA from its merged rows. In all, the sample holds approximately 910,000 distinct CDR3 sequences, and more than 25% of those were seen once. The top ten clones comprise over 11% of the sample. This record comes from a study of T cell repertoires in cytomegalovirus infection (dated by TCRdb to the late 2010s). About the study as a whole: Recently identified HLA-C-restricted CMV epitopes, whose presentation resists viral immunomodulation, were targeted by peptide stimulations together with well-studied HLA-B-restricted epitopes. Donor HLA type was relevant to the analysis, because carriage of CMV infection together with the matching HLA type was indicated by public TCR beta signatures.

Beyond this particular receptor, the publication reports: The ex vivo response was dominated by HLA-C-restricted CMV-specific TCR beta clonotypes, and the single most frequent clonotype in two of eight donors was supplied by these HLA-C-restricted clonotypes. In both this cohort and an independent roughly 400-donor cohort, the cumulative frequency of public TCR beta family members distinguished carriers of CMV infection plus the relevant HLA type.

V ends up 6 bases short and J 0 bases short, with an unmatched junction base count of 6. The germline V gene encodes CDR1 MDHEN and CDR2 SYDVKM. From the cysteine up to the phenylalanine, the CDR3 has a length of 16 residues. Of the read, only the CDR3 DNA is kept; its 48 bases are in frame from base 1. The chain is assembled from TRBV28 and TRBJ2-2, with 8 bases matching TRBD1. The sample was cultured CD8+ T cells from PBMCs, taken from culture after CMV antigen stimulation. The sequence was obtained from a human donor in good health (CMV status not recorded). Some clones in this sample may be carry-over from other donors' samples. CDR3 reads: CASRTRTGTNTGELFF. The sequenced DNA: TGTGCCAGCAGGACCCGGACAGGGACGAACACCGGGGAGCTGTTTTTT. Outside the CDR3, residues come from the reference TRBV28 and TRBJ2-2 proteins, so the full variable domain is: DVKVTQSSRYLVKRTGEKVFLECVQDMDHENMFWYRQDPGLGLRLIYFSYDVKMKEKGDIPEGYSVSREKKERFSLILESASTNQTSMYLCASRTRTGTNTGELFFGEGSRLTVL.